These T cell receptor beta chains were read from a single sample in a study of blood T cell repertoires in COVID-19. The method was immunoSEQ multiplex PCR; TCRdb's version includes in-frame clones alone and lacks a portion of them. This table has about 160,000 clones, about 83% appearing once. Material: peripheral blood. The source is a man aged 65 to 79 who had recovered from COVID-19. CDR3s include the opening cysteine and the closing phenylalanine or tryptophan. A D gene is named only where the DNA matches it firmly. Size is omitted from some rows. Given values are once, few, many or a class for expanded clones.

size: .; J: TRBJ1-2; D: TRBD1; V: TRBV5-5; CDR3: CASSTGQGASGYTF; DNA: TGTGCCAGCAGCACGGGACAGGGGGCTTCTGGCTACACCTTC
size: .; J: TRBJ2-5; D: TRBD1; V: TRBV7-6; CDR3: CASSSTGESVMETQYF; DNA: TGTGCCAGCAGCTCGACAGGGGAGAGTGTTATGGAGACCCAGTACTTC
size: .; J: TRBJ2-3; D: TRBD2; V: TRBV2; CDR3: CASSEGEWEGRADTQYF; DNA: TGTGCCAGCAGTGAAGGTGAATGGGAGGGCCGTGCAGATACGCAGTATTTT
size: .; J: TRBJ2-5; D: TRBD1; V: TRBV2; CDR3: CASSPGQGAKRGGTQYF; DNA: TGTGCCAGCAGTCCGGGACAGGGGGCGAAGCGGGGCGGGACCCAGTACTTC
size: .; J: TRBJ1-4; D: .; V: TRBV30; CDR3: CAWSGQVNEKLFF; DNA: TGTGCCTGGAGTGGGCAGGTTAATGAAAAACTGTTTTTT
size: .; J: TRBJ2-5; D: TRBD2; V: TRBV18; CDR3: CASSRTSGEETQYF; DNA: TGTGCCAGCTCAAGGACTAGTGGGGAGGAGACCCAGTACTTC
size: .; J: TRBJ2-3; D: TRBD2; V: TRBV4-1; CDR3: CASSQVRLAGSDTQYF; DNA: TGCGCCAGCAGCCAGGTCCGGCTAGCGGGATCCGATACGCAGTATTTT
size: .; J: TRBJ2-7; D: TRBD1; V: TRBV7-2; CDR3: CASSSRQGSYEQYF; DNA: TGTGCCAGCAGCTCACGACAGGGATCCTACGAGCAGTACTTC
size: once; J: TRBJ2-7; D: TRBD1; V: TRBV10-3; CDR3: CAISPGQGAGEQYF; DNA: TGTGCCATCAGCCCGGGACAGGGGGCTGGTGAGCAGTACTTC
size: .; J: TRBJ1-6; D: TRBD1; V: TRBV7-9; CDR3: CASSLDRGNSPLHF; DNA: TGTGCCAGCAGCCTAGACAGGGGGAATTCACCCCTCCACTTT
size: .; J: TRBJ2-7; D: TRBD2; V: TRBV6-1; CDR3: CASSEALTSGGAYEQYF; DNA: TGTGCCAGCAGTGAAGCGCTTACTAGCGGAGGAGCCTACGAGCAGTACTTC
size: medium-sized; J: TRBJ2-7; D: TRBD1; V: TRBV10-1; CDR3: CASSGQGDEQYF; DNA: TGCGCCAGCAGCGGACAGGGCGACGAGCAGTACTTC
size: once; J: TRBJ2-3; D: .; V: TRBV10-3; CDR3: CAISGDSDTQYF; DNA: TGTGCCATCAGTGGAGACTCGGATACGCAGTATTTT
size: .; J: TRBJ2-5; D: TRBD2; V: TRBV10-3; CDR3: CAISEPLGLADRGQETQYF; DNA: TGTGCCATCAGTGAGCCGCTGGGACTAGCGGACCGGGGGCAAGAGACCCAGTACTTC
size: .; J: TRBJ2-7; D: TRBD2; V: TRBV28; CDR3: CASSLAASGATYEQYF; DNA: TGTGCCAGCAGTTTAGCCGCTAGCGGGGCTACCTACGAGCAGTACTTC
size: .; J: TRBJ2-7; D: .; V: TRBV18; CDR3: CASSPPAGSYEQYF; DNA: TGTGCCAGCTCACCTCCCGCAGGGTCCTACGAGCAGTACTTC
size: .; J: TRBJ2-2; D: TRBD2; V: TRBV5-1; CDR3: CASSPTSGSATGELFF; DNA: TGCGCCAGCAGCCCCACTAGCGGGAGTGCCACCGGGGAGCTGTTTTTT
size: .; J: TRBJ2-7; D: .; V: TRBV5-4; CDR3: CASSLGGQSYEQYF; DNA: TGTGCCAGCAGCTTGGGGGGGCAGTCCTACGAGCAGTACTTC
size: .; J: TRBJ2-1; D: .; V: TRBV15; CDR3: CATSRDWRGNEQFF; DNA: TGTGCCACCAGCAGAGATTGGAGGGGCAATGAGCAGTTCTTC
size: .; J: TRBJ2-1; D: .; V: TRBV3-1/TRBV3-2; CDR3: CASSQSGGEQFF; DNA: TGTGCCAGCAGCCAAAGCGGCGGAGAGCAGTTCTTC
size: .; J: TRBJ2-3; D: TRBD2; V: TRBV7-2; CDR3: CASSLGLAGVTDTQYF; DNA: TGTGCCAGCAGCCTGGGACTAGCGGGAGTTACAGATACGCAGTATTTT
size: .; J: TRBJ1-2; D: .; V: TRBV18; CDR3: CASSPPSANYGYTF; DNA: TGTGCCAGCTCACCACCGTCAGCTAACTATGGCTACACCTTC
size: .; J: TRBJ2-1; D: TRBD2; V: TRBV19; CDR3: CASSRAGGVDEQFF; DNA: TGTGCCAGTAGTAGGGCGGGAGGTGTCGATGAGCAGTTCTTC